A selection of T cell receptor beta chains follows, all from one sample in a study of vaccination and CD4 T cells after COVID-19. TCRdb reanalysed the PCR reads using MiXCR and keeps one entry per CDR3 protein. The sample holds 25,000 to 30,000 distinct CDR3 sequences; under 60% are singletons and the top ten take around 5.2%. Source: CD4+ T cells from blood, taken about 7 months after SARS-CoV-2 vaccination. The receptors were gathered from a human donor who had recovered from COVID-19. CDR3s include the opening cysteine and the closing phenylalanine or tryptophan. D genes are given only for firm matches. Part of the rows lack a size; the others show once, few, many or a class for expanded clones.

J | V | length | size | D | DNA | CDR3
TRBJ1-5 | TRBV2 | 13 | . | TRBD1 | TGTGCCAGCAGCGGACAGGGCAGTCAGCCCCAGCATTTT | CASSGQGSQPQHF
TRBJ2-3 | TRBV7-3 | 22 | once | . | . | CASSFYICSAGTSGVSTDTQYF
TRBJ2-2 | TRBV6-1 | 17 | few | . | TGTGCCAGCAGTGAAGGCCCCTGGGCCCAGGTCACCGGGGAGCTGTTTTTT | CASSEGPWAQVTGELFF
TRBJ1-5 | TRBV20-1 | 15 | few | . | TGCAGTGCGCAATGGACCGCGTTTGGAAGACAGCCCCAGCATTTT | CSAQWTAFGRQPQHF
TRBJ2-7 | TRBV7-7 | 16 | . | . | TGTGCTAGCACCTCAGTAGTTTCGACCCATCCCTACGAGCAGTACTTC | CASTSVVSTHPYEQYF
TRBJ1-5 | TRBV6-1 | 12 | . | . | TGTGCCAGCAGCCAGGGTGTGCAGCCCCAGCATTTT | CASSQGVQPQHF
TRBJ2-3 | TRBV20-1 | 17 | . | TRBD1 | TGCAGTGCTAGTTCGGGACAGGGGTCAACTAGCACAGATACGCAGTATTTT | CSASSGQGSTSTDTQYF
TRBJ2-7 | TRBV20-1 | 16 | . | TRBD2 | TGCAGTGCTAGAGATCTCACGGGAGGGAGGTACCACGAGCAGTACTTC | CSARDLTGGRYHEQYF
TRBJ1-5 | TRBV19 | 14 | . | TRBD1 | TGTGCCAGTAGACAGACAGGGGAAGGTCAGCCCCAGCATTTT | CASRQTGEGQPQHF
TRBJ2-5 | TRBV7-9 | 15 | . | . | TGTGCCAGCAGCTTCTCAGGGGTTGGTGGAGAGACCCAGTACTTC | CASSFSGVGGETQYF
TRBJ1-5 | TRBV19 | 13 | . | . | TGTGCCAGTAGTACCGACAGATATCAGCCCCAGCATTTT | CASSTDRYQPQHF
TRBJ2-1 | TRBV29-1 | 12 | . | . | TGCAGCGCGGATCAGGGTTACAATGAGCAGTTCTTC | CSADQGYNEQFF
TRBJ2-5 | TRBV7-3 | 15 | . | TRBD2 | TGTGCCAGCAGCTTCTTCGGGAGGGCTGGGGAGACCCAGTACTTC | CASSFFGRAGETQYF
TRBJ2-3 | TRBV7-8 | 16 | few | TRBD2 | TGTGCCAGCAGCATAACCGGGACTAGCAGCACAGATACGCAGTATTTT | CASSITGTSSTDTQYF
TRBJ1-5 | TRBV15 | 15 | few | . | TGTGCCACCAGCAGAGACAGGTTTAGCAATCAGCCCCAGCATTTT | CATSRDRFSNQPQHF
TRBJ2-7 | TRBV20-1 | 14 | few | TRBD2 | TGCAGTGCAAACCACGTGGCGGGAGGGCTCGAGCAGTACTTC | CSANHVAGGLEQYF
TRBJ2-3 | TRBV27 | 11 | . | . | TGTGCCAGCACATCATCTAATACGCAGTATTTT | CASTSSNTQYF
TRBJ1-5 | TRBV20-1 | 16 | once | . | TGCAGTGCTAAAACGGAAGGACTTTATAGCAATCAGCCCCAGCATTTT | CSAKTEGLYSNQPQHF